This T cell receptor beta chain was identified in a study of blood T cell repertoires in COVID-19. Study context: The cDNA or gDNA used as material had been derived from T cells, B-cell-depleted T cells, or PBMCs.

The CDR3 sequence is 14 residues long. Germline CDR1 SGHTA, CDR2 FQGTGA. J gave up 7 bases and V 3 bases, and 3 bases lay outside the gene matches. Per the study methods: Amplification with reference gene primers provided the estimates of nucleated cell counts. Sequencing was performed with immunoSEQ multiplex PCR; in TCRdb, only in-frame clones are kept and a portion is missing. From that table come the V and J calls and clone size; the DNA was used to work out D and trimming. In the table there are some 71,000 clones, about nine tenths of which are singletons. The chain carries TRBV7-3 and TRBJ1-6; 7 nucleotides agree with TRBD1. The sequenced sample consisted of peripheral blood. This receptor was taken from a young man with acute or convalescent COVID-19. The CDR3: CASSLGQPNSPLHF. The DNA for the CDR3 is TGTGCCAGCAGCTTGGGACAGCCAAATTCACCCCTCCACTTT.